A single sample is the source of the 30 T cell receptor beta chains below, sequenced in a study of T cells in Graves' hyperthyroidism and ophthalmopathy. Amplification targeted TCR beta CDR3 regions from RNA transcripts. RT-PCR in the first round (using the HTBI primer set) targeted the TCR CDR3. A single record per CDR3 protein comes from TCRdb applying MiXCR to the multiplex PCR reads. The sample contains about 210,000 distinct CDR3 sequences, 17% of which appear only once. The sample taken for sequencing was blood. These receptors all stem from a middle-aged man with Graves' hyperthyroidism.

This clonotype has just a few counts. In DNA form, the CDR3 reads TGTGCCAGCAGCCTCCAGGGACAGGGGAAGAGACAAGAGACCCAGTACTTC. Encoded protein: CASSLQGQGKRQETQYF. The chain joins TRBV7-9 to TRBJ2-5, with TRBD1 matching over 10 bases. The V gene's germline CDR1 is SEHNR and CDR2 FQNEAQ (reference sequence). The CDR3 spans 17 residues. The V segment lost 5 bases and the J segment 2 bases; nucleotides outside the gene matches: 11.

This clonotype was seen a few times. The V call is TRBV12-3 or TRBV12-4, the J call TRBJ2-7; D ambiguous. Trimming removed 7 bases at V and 1 base at J, with 14 bases between. The CDR3 totals 14 residues. The CDR3 loop reads CASTRAGDSYEQYF. In DNA, the CDR3 is TGTGCCAGCACCCGGGCTGGTGATTCCTACGAGCAGTACTTC.

This clonotype came up many times. The J gene is TRBJ2-1, the V gene TRBV5-1, with D perhaps TRBD2 (6 bases). This CDR3 has 16 amino acids. Germline V gene lookup returns CDR1 SGHRS and CDR2 YFSETQ. The V and J ends lost 2 bases and 0 bases respectively, with 12 bases between them. In DNA form, the CDR3 reads TGCGCCAGCAGCTTCTTAGCGGAGAGCTCCTACAATGAGCAGTTCTTC. Translated, it gives CASSFLAESSYNEQFF.

This clonotype was counted at least ten times. The rearrangement joins TRBV11-3 to TRBJ2-1; 11 bases line up with TRBD2. Germline V gives CDR1 SGHNT, CDR2 YENEEA. V lost 0 bases, J lost 5 bases, and 6 bases stayed unmatched. The CDR3 extends over 17 amino acids. In DNA, the CDR3 is TGTGCCAGCAGCTTAGAGCTAGCGGGAGGTTATGACAATGAGCAGTTCTTC. Its protein is CASSLELAGGYDNEQFF.

This clonotype was counted ten times or more. The chain uses TRBV24-1 and TRBJ2-7; TRBD2 matches 11 bases. Unmatched junction bases numbered 8, after V lost 2 bases and J lost 6 bases. The CDR3 extends over 16 amino acids. CDR1 KGHDR and CDR2 SFDVKD come from the germline V gene. The CDR3 nucleotides read TGTGCCACCAGTGATTCACGACTAGCGGGAAGCGGCGAGCAGTACTTC. It encodes CATSDSRLAGSGEQYF.

V usage is TRBV6-1 and J usage is TRBJ2-1; TRBD1 agrees at 9 bases. This CDR3 region has 17 residues. V was pared by 3 bases and J by 5 bases, with 11 bases of the junction left unmatched. Germline CDR1 reads MNHNS; CDR2 reads SASEGT. The CDR3 DNA sequence: TGTGCCAGCAGTGATCGACAGGGGGAACCACTACACAATGAGCAGTTCTTC. Translation: CASSDRQGEPLHNEQFF.

This clonotype was observed a few times. The V call is TRBV5-1, the J call TRBJ2-7; TRBD2 matches 7 bases. The CDR3 loop spans 16 amino acids. The ends lost 2 bases at V and 0 bases at J; junction bases unmatched: 8. The germline CDR1 and CDR2 sequences are SGHRS and YFSETQ. CDR3 residues: CASSLTSAIISYEQYF. CDR3 nucleotides: TGCGCCAGCAGCTTAACTAGCGCAATAATCTCCTACGAGCAGTACTTC.

In regard to this clonotype: Relative to the germline gene, one junction end is altered; a read error may explain this. V usage is TRBV7-2 and J usage is TRBJ1-2; TRBD1 agrees at 7 bases. From germline, CDR1 is SGHTA and CDR2 FQGNSA. There are 13 residues in the CDR3. The CDR3 DNA reads TGTGCCAGCAGCTTAGACAGGGGACTCTATTTGCCCTTC. Encoded protein: CASSLDRGLYLPF. The full variable domain, with the rest looked up from reference TRBV7-2 and TRBJ1-2, is GAGVSQSPSNKVTEKGKDVELRCDPISGHTALYWYRQSLGQGLEFLIYFQGNSAPDKSGLPSDRFSAERTGGSVSTLTIQRTQQEDSAVYLCASSLDRGLYLPFGSGTRLTVV.

This clonotype has at least ten counts. This chain links TRBV28 with TRBJ2-7; 15 bases match TRBD2. The ends lost 4 bases at V and 4 bases at J; junction bases unmatched: 2. The germline gives CDR1 MDHEN, CDR2 SYDVKM. The CDR3 length is 15 residues. CDR3 in amino acids: CASSSGTSGRYEQYF. CDR3 nucleotide sequence: TGTGCCAGCAGTTCGGGGACTAGCGGGAGGTACGAGCAGTACTTC.

Remarks on this clonotype: Since a much larger clone is just one base distant, this may be a read error. The chain is built from TRBV18 and TRBJ2-7; D may be TRBD1 (5 bases). In germline, CDR1 is KGHSH, CDR2 LQKENI. The CDR3 spans 12 residues. CDR3 sequence reads: CAGSADSYEQYF. CDR3 in DNA: TGTGCCGGCTCGGCCGACAGCTACGAGCAGTACTTC.

The chain is built from TRBV20-1 and TRBJ2-1, with 8 positions matching TRBD2. With 3 bases clipped from V and 3 bases from J, the junction kept 4 bases outside the gene matches. Per the germline V gene, CDR1 is DFQATT and CDR2 is SNEGSKA (reference sequence). CDR3 length: 14 residues. Here the CDR3 reads CSASGRADYNEQFF. The CDR3 nucleotides read TGCAGTGCTAGCGGGAGGGCCGACTACAATGAGCAGTTCTTC.

The sample holds a few counts of this clonotype. The CDR3 region is CASSQRTTQGARSEQYF. The CDR3 coding sequence is TGCGCCAGCAGCCAAAGGACCACACAGGGGGCGAGGAGCGAGCAGTACTTC. The genes are TRBV4-1 and TRBJ2-7; 9 nucleotides match TRBD1. The ends lost 2 bases at V and 6 bases at J; junction bases unmatched: 14. The CDR3 sequence is 17 residues long. Looked up from germline, CDR1 is MGHRA and CDR2 is YSYEKL.

Worth noting for this clonotype: One end of the junction does not line up with germline, which may come from a read error. The chain couples TRBV12-3 or TRBV12-4 to TRBJ1-1, with a possible D match to TRBD1 (6 bases). CDR3 size: 13 residues. CDR3 amino acids: CASRRQVNTGAFF. CDR3 bases: TGTGCCAGCAGACGACAGGTGAACACTGGAGCTTTCTTT.

This clonotype was found a few times. In DNA, the CDR3 is TGCAGTGCTCGGCGACAGAGAAATGAAAAACTGTTTTTT. It specifies CSARRQRNEKLFF. The chain uses TRBV20-1 and TRBJ1-4, with D perhaps TRBD1 (5 bases). Germline CDR1 DFQATT, CDR2 SNEGSKA (reference sequence). This CDR3 has 13 residues. Trimming removed 5 bases from V and 5 bases from J, with 12 bases in between.

This clonotype has ten or more counts. The genes are TRBV9 and TRBJ2-1, with TRBD1 matching 9 bases. Germline assignment: CDR1 SGDLS and CDR2 YYNGEE. This CDR3 spans 16 amino acids. The trim removed 4 bases at V and 9 bases at J, leaving 14 bases unmatched. In nucleotides, the CDR3 is TGTGCCAGCAGCCCACTTTCCGGGACAGGGATAAGTGAGCAGTTCTTC. It codes for CASSPLSGTGISEQFF.

This clonotype has just a few counts. The gene calls are TRBV14 and TRBJ2-7, with no clear D. Trimming took 8 bases from V and 3 from J, leaving 11 bases between them. From germline, CDR1 is SGHDN and CDR2 FVKESK. CDR3 length equals 12 residues. The chain's CDR3 is CASGVGNYEQYF. CDR3 bases: TGTGCCAGCGGTGTAGGGAACTACGAGCAGTACTTC. Looking up the rest from reference TRBV14 and TRBJ2-7 gives the full variable domain: EAGVTQFPSHSVIEKGQTVTLRCDPISGHDNLYWYRRVMGKEIKFLLHFVKESKQDESGMPNNRFLAERTGGTYSTLKVQPAELEDSGVYFCASGVGNYEQYFGPGTRLTVT.

This clonotype was seen a handful of times. This chain connects TRBV5-1 to TRBJ2-2, with TRBD2 matching over 7 bases. The CDR3 has 15 residues. Per the germline V gene, CDR1 is SGHRS and CDR2 is YFSETQ. The ends lost 4 bases at V and 3 bases at J; junction bases unmatched: 6. CDR3 sequence reads: CASSGAGPDTGELFF. Written as DNA, the CDR3 is TGCGCCAGCAGCGGAGCGGGGCCCGACACCGGGGAGCTGTTTTTT.

Only a few counts were recorded for this clonotype. The chain recombines TRBV7-2 with TRBJ1-2; no definite D call. In germline, CDR1 is SGHTA, CDR2 FQGNSA. Trimming took off 5 bases at V and 0 bases at J, with 13 bases between the two ends. The CDR3 is 15 amino acids. This CDR3 is CASSARTGTNYGYTF. The DNA for the CDR3 is TGTGCCAGCAGCGCTCGGACGGGTACTAACTATGGCTACACCTTC.

This clonotype was counted between two and nine times. The chain couples TRBV28 to TRBJ1-5; D not certain. The CDR3 runs 13 residues. The V gene's germline CDR1 is MDHEN and CDR2 SYDVKM. The V end lost 7 bases, the J end lost 7 bases, and 14 bases lay between the germline ends. As DNA, the CDR3 is TGTGCCAGCACCGGCTCGGGCCCCCAGCCCCAGCATTTT. Translation: CASTGSGPQPQHF.

This clonotype was observed a handful of times. The chain employs TRBV24-1 and TRBJ1-2; weak D call: TRBD1 (6 bases). Germline V gene sequence: CDR1 KGHDR, CDR2 SFDVKD. This CDR3 has 12 amino acids. V lost 5 bases and J 5 bases, leaving 8 bases between the germline ends. CDR3 in amino acids: CATSGTEYGYTF. The CDR3 DNA is TGTGCCACCAGTGGGACAGAGTATGGCTACACCTTC.

Note on this clonotype: It may be a read error: a sequence one base away is much more abundant. V gene TRBV30 combines with J gene TRBJ1-3, with D possibly TRBD1 on 5 matching bases. There are 12 residues in the CDR3. The germline V gene encodes CDR1 GTSNPN and CDR2 SVGIG (reference sequence). V lost 1 base, J lost 9 bases, and 10 bases lay in between. This CDR3 reads CAWSGAGLTIYF. CDR3 coding DNA: TGTGCCTGGAGTGGGGCAGGGCTCACCATATATTTT.

This clonotype occurred a few times. The chain uses TRBV28 and TRBJ2-5; perhaps TRBD2 as D (5 bases). The germline V gene encodes CDR1 MDHEN and CDR2 SYDVKM. The CDR3 sequence is 12 residues long. The V end lost 2 bases, the J end lost 7 bases, and 8 bases lay between the germline ends. For the CDR3, the DNA is TGTGCCAGCAGTTTAGAGGGTTTGACCCAGTACTTC. Protein: CASSLEGLTQYF.

The CDR3 nucleotides are TGTGCCAGCAGCTACAGAGGGAAGAACGGGGAGCTGTTTTTT. Protein product: CASSYRGKNGELFF. The J gene is TRBJ2-2, the V gene TRBV11-3; D might be TRBD2 (5 bases). V lost 4 bases, J lost 7 bases, and 13 bases lay in between. The germline CDR1 and CDR2 sequences are SGHNT and YENEEA. The CDR3 spans 14 residues.

V gene TRBV12-5 combines with J gene TRBJ2-1; 12 bases agree with TRBD2. The CDR3 loop spans 15 amino acids. Germline loops: CDR1 LGHNT, CDR2 FRNRAP. The junction had 2 bases not matched to a gene; V was cut back by 6 bases and J by 2 bases. Here the CDR3 reads CASGRTSGAYNEQFF. CDR3 nucleotides: TGTGCTAGTGGCCGGACTAGCGGGGCCTACAATGAGCAGTTCTTC.

This clonotype was seen only a few times. The J gene is TRBJ2-7, the V gene TRBV4-1; D call uncertain. Trimming pared 3 bases from V and 1 base from J, leaving 13 bases between. CDR3 length: 15 amino acids. Germline lookup yields CDR1 MGHRA and CDR2 YSYEKL. The CDR3 DNA sequence: TGCGCCAGCAGCCACCGGGCCCAGGCATCCTACGAGCAGTACTTC. Translating it yields CASSHRAQASYEQYF.

This clonotype was counted at least ten times. The chain links TRBV7-9 to TRBJ2-5, with TRBD2 matching over 12 bases. CDR1 is SEHNR, CDR2 FQNEAQ, per germline (reference sequence). J was trimmed by 4 bases and V by 1 base; bases with no gene match: 4. This CDR3 is built from 16 residues. CDR3 sequence reads: CASSLDKLAGGETQYF. Written as DNA, the CDR3 is TGTGCCAGCAGCTTAGATAAACTAGCGGGAGGAGAGACCCAGTACTTC.

Notes on this clonotype: A clone one base away is much larger, so this may be a read error. This chain connects TRBV7-8 to TRBJ2-6; D is undetermined. This CDR3 comprises 16 residues. The V gene lost 5 bases and the J gene lost 3 bases, with 14 bases spanning the gap. Germline-derived CDR1 and CDR2 are SGHVS and FQNEAQ. CDR3 DNA: TGTGCCAGCAGCCGAATGAGGCGGTTTGGGGCCAACGTCCTGACTTTC. Its protein product is CASSRMRRFGANVLTF.

Ten or more counts support this clonotype. The V call is TRBV18, the J call TRBJ2-1; 10 positions match TRBD2. The V and J ends lost 5 bases and 7 bases, in that order; junction bases with no gene match: 11. This CDR3 spans 16 amino acids. Germline V gives CDR1 KGHSH, CDR2 LQKENI. The CDR3 loop is CASSVSSGSKENEQFF. CDR3 sequence (DNA): TGTGCCAGCTCAGTTTCTAGCGGGAGTAAGGAGAATGAGCAGTTCTTC.

This clonotype has a handful of counts. The rearrangement joins TRBV5-1 to TRBJ2-5; 9 bases are a match to TRBD1. There are 15 residues in the CDR3. V shed 3 bases, J shed 2 bases, and the junction held 5 bases outside the gene matches. Per germline, CDR1 SGHRS and CDR2 YFSETQ. CDR3 DNA: TGCGCCAGCAGCTACGCCGGGACAGGGCAAGAGACCCAGTACTTC. Its protein is CASSYAGTGQETQYF.

This clonotype was detected ten times or more. V and J are TRBV18 and TRBJ2-7; no definite D call. Germline V gene lookup returns CDR1 KGHSH and CDR2 LQKENI. The ends were cut back, 0 bases at V and 0 bases at J, with 6 bases in the middle. This CDR3 contains 14 residues. This CDR3 reads CASSPPANSYEQYF. The CDR3 DNA follows: TGTGCCAGCTCACCACCGGCCAACTCCTACGAGCAGTACTTC.